This T cell receptor (beta chain) appears in the sequencing data of a study of cytomegalovirus exposure and HLA in healthy donors. Comment on this clone: Its antigen is not known.

Trimming took 5 bases from V and 0 from J, leaving 10 bases between them. Germline V lookup: CDR1 LNHDA, CDR2 SQIVND (reference sequence). The CDR3 is 15 amino acids. Whole-study results and caveats: CMV serostatus was the sole immune exposure data available. Rarity held for most TCR sequences, but there were some public TCRs that occurred in many donors. Because they were indistinguishable, some V segments, including TRBV6-2 and TRBV6-3, were excluded. TCR beta V- and J-gene trimming, according to a later analysis, was linked to a missense DCLRE1C variant.

In the PCR, 60 Vbeta and 13 Jbeta primers were used. Method: immunoSEQ multiplex PCR; TCRdb's copy keeps in-frame clones and lacks some. The sample has under 250,000 clones, 85% seen once. The chain links TRBV19 to TRBJ1-4; D is unclear. The sequenced sample consisted of PBMCs. The TCR was taken from a girl aged 2-10 years in good health and CMV-seronegative. This CDR3 is CASSRGFSTNEKLFF. The CDR3 coding sequence is TGTGCCAGTAGTCGCGGGTTTTCAACTAATGAAAAACTGTTTTTT.